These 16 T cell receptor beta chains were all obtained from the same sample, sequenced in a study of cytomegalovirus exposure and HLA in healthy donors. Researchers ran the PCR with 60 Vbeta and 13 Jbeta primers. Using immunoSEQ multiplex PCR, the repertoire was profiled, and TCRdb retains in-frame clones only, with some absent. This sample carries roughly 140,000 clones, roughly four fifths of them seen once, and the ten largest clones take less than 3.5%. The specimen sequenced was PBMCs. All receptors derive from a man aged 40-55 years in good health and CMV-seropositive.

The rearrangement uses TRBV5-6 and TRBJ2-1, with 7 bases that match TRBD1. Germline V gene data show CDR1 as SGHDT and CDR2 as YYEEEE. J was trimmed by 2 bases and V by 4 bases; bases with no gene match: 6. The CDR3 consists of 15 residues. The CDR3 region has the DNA TGTGCCAGCAGCATAGACAGGGATCCCTACAATGAGCAGTTCTTC. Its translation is CASSIDRDPYNEQFF.

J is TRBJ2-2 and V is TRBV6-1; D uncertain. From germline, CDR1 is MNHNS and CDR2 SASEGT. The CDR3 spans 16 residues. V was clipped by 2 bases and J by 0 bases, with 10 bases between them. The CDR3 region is CASSERPVPNTGELFF. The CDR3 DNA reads TGTGCCAGCAGTGAACGTCCGGTCCCGAACACCGGGGAGCTGTTTTTT.

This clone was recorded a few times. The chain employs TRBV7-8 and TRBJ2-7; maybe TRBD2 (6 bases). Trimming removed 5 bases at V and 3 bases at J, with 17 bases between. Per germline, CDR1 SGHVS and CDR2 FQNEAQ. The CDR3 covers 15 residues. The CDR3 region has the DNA TGTGCCAGCAGCCCCTGGAGGGGCGAATACTACGAGCAGTACTTC. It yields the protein CASSPWRGEYYEQYF. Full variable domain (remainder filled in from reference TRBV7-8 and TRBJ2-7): GAGVSQSPRYKVAKRGQDVALRCDPISGHVSLFWYQQALGQGPEFLTYFQNEAQLDKSGLPSDRFFAERPEGSVSTLKIQRTQQEDSAVYLCASSPWRGEYYEQYFGPGTRLTVT.

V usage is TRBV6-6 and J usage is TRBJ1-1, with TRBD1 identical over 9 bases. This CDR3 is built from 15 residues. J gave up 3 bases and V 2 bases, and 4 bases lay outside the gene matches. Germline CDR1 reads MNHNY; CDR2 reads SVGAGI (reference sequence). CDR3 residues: CASSYPDRGDTEAFF. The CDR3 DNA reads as TGTGCCAGCAGTTACCCTGACAGGGGGGACACTGAAGCTTTCTTT.

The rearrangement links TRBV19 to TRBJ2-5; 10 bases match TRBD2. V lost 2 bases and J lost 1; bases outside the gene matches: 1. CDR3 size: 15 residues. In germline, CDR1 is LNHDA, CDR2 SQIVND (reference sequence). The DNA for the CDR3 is TGTGCCAGTAGTATATGGACTAGCGGCCAAGAGACCCAGTACTTC. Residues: CASSIWTSGQETQYF.

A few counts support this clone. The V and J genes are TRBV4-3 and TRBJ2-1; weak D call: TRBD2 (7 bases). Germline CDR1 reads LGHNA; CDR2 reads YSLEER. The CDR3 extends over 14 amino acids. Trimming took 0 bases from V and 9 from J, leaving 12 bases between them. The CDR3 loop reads CASSQDEGGGEQFF. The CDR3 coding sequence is TGCGCCAGCAGCCAAGACGAGGGGGGGGGTGAGCAGTTCTTC.

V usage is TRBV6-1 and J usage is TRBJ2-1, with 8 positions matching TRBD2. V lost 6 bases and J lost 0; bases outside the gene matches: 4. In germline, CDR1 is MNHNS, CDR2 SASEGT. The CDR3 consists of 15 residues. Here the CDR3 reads CASRATSGSYNEQFF. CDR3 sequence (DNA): TGTGCCAGCAGGGCTACTAGCGGCTCCTACAATGAGCAGTTCTTC.

The CDR3 region has the DNA TGTGCCAGCAGCCCACAAGGGGGACTAGCGGGGAGCTCCTACAATGAGCAGTTCTTC. It translates to CASSPQGGLAGSSYNEQFF. The chain combines TRBV7-9 with TRBJ2-1; 13 nucleotides align to TRBD2. V gave up 5 bases and J gave up 0 bases; unmatched junction bases: 10. The CDR3 totals 19 residues. Germline CDR1 and CDR2: SEHNR and FQNEAQ (reference sequence).

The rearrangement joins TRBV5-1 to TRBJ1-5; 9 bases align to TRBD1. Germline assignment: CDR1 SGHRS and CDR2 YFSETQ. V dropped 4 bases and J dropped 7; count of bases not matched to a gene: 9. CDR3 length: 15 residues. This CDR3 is CASSVGTGQAQPQHF. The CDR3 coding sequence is TGCGCCAGCAGCGTGGGGACAGGGCAAGCCCAGCCCCAGCATTTT.

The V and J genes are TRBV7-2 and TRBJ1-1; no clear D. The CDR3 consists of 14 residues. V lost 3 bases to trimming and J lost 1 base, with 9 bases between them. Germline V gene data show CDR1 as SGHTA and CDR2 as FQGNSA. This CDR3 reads CASSFWRGNTEAFF. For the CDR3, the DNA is TGTGCCAGCAGCTTTTGGCGGGGGAACACTGAAGCTTTCTTT.

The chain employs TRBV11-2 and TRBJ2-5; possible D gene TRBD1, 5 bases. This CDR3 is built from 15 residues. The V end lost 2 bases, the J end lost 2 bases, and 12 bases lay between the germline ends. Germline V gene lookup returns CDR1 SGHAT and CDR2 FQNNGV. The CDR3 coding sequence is TGTGCCAGCAGCTTACTCCTGGGGCAGCAAGAGACCCAGTACTTC. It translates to CASSLLLGQQETQYF.

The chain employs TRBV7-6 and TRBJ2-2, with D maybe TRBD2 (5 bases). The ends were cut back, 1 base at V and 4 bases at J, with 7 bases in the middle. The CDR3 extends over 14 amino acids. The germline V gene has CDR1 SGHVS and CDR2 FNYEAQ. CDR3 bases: TGTGCCAGCAGCTTAGGGACTCCCACCGGGGAGCTGTTTTTT. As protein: CASSLGTPTGELFF.

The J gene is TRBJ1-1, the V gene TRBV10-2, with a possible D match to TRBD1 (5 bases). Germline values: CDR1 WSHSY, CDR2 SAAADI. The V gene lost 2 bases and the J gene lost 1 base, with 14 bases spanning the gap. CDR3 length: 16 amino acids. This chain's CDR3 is CASSEEAGGWNTEAFF. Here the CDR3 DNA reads TGCGCCAGCAGTGAGGAGGCGGGGGGTTGGAACACTGAAGCTTTCTTT.

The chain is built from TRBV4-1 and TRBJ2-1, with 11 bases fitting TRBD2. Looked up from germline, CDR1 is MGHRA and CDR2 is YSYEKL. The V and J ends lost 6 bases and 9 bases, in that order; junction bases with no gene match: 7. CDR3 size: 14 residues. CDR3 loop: CASRLAGGASEQFF. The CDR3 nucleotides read TGCGCCAGCAGGCTAGCGGGAGGTGCAAGTGAGCAGTTCTTC.

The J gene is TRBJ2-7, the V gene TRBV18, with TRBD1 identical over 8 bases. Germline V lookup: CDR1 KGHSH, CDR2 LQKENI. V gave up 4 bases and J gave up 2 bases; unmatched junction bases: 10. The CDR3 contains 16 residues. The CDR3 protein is CASSLDVTGGAYEQYF. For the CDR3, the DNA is TGTGCCAGCTCACTAGACGTAACAGGGGGAGCCTACGAGCAGTACTTC.

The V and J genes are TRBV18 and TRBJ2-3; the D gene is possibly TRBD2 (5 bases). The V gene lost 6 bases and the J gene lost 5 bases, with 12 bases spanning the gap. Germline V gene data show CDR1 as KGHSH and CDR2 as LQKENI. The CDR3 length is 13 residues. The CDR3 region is CASSSNRGDTQYF. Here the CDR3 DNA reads TGTGCCAGCTCGTCCAACCGGGGAGATACGCAGTATTTT.